The rows below give T cell receptor beta chains drawn from one sample of a study of cytomegalovirus exposure and HLA in healthy donors. Sequencing used immunoSEQ multiplex PCR; TCRdb keeps in-frame clones, though not all of them. Of about 92,000 clones in the sample, roughly 86% are singletons; the top ten hold around 6%. Sequencing was performed on PBMCs. Every receptor here comes from a woman aged 18-35 years in good health and CMV-seropositive. Each CDR3 is given with its conserved first and last residue. Each record gives: V gene, D gene, J gene, clone size, CDR3 protein, CDR3 DNA. A D gene is named only where the DNA matches it firmly. A row's size may be missing; if present it is once, few, many or a size class.

TRBV19	TRBD1	TRBJ1-1	once	CASGEGQGAEAFF	TGTGCCAGCGGGGAGGGACAGGGGGCTGAAGCTTTCTTT
TRBV28	-	TRBJ2-7	once	CASRIPGVGYEQYF	TGTGCCAGCCGAATCCCCGGAGTCGGGTACGAGCAGTACTTC
TRBV5-4	TRBD1	TRBJ2-5	-	CASSGGPGQGEETQYF	TGTGCCAGCAGCGGGGGACCGGGACAGGGGGAAGAGACCCAGTACTTC
TRBV29-1	TRBD1	TRBJ1-1	-	CSVVRTGSEAFF	TGCAGCGTTGTACGGACAGGATCTGAAGCTTTCTTT
TRBV19	-	TRBJ1-5	-	CASMEEEANQPQHF	TGTGCCAGTATGGAGGAGGAGGCCAATCAGCCCCAGCATTTT
TRBV5-1	-	TRBJ1-3	-	CASTLTGSSGNTIYF	TGCGCCAGCACCCTGACAGGTTCCTCTGGAAACACCATATATTTT
TRBV6-1	-	TRBJ2-7	few	CASSRQTYEQYF	TGTGCCAGCAGTAGACAGACCTACGAGCAGTACTTC
TRBV4-2	TRBD2	TRBJ2-6	-	CVSSQFQRESGANVLTF	TGTGTCAGCAGCCAGTTCCAGCGGGAGTCTGGGGCCAACGTCCTGACTTTC
TRBV7-3	-	TRBJ2-1	once	CASSPTRENYNEQFF	TGTGCCAGCAGCCCCACTCGGGAGAACTACAATGAGCAGTTCTTC
TRBV7-9	TRBD1	TRBJ2-7	-	CASSSLRDRTYEQYF	TGTGCCAGCAGCTCGCTCCGGGACAGAACCTACGAGCAGTACTTC
TRBV7-9	-	TRBJ2-3	-	CASSPRPRRASTDTQYF	TGTGCCAGCAGCCCTAGGCCACGGAGGGCTAGCACAGATACGCAGTATTTT
TRBV6-4	TRBD1	TRBJ1-5	-	CASSESGTANQPQHF	TGTGCCAGCAGTGAGTCCGGGACAGCGAATCAGCCCCAGCATTTT
TRBV7-9	-	TRBJ2-5	-	CASSRPPGNQETQYF	TGTGCCAGCAGCCGCCCCCCAGGCAATCAAGAGACCCAGTACTTC
TRBV7-9	TRBD2	TRBJ2-7	-	CASSSWREIRYEQYF	TGTGCCAGCAGCTCTTGGCGGGAGATAAGGTACGAGCAGTACTTC
TRBV2	-	TRBJ1-5	-	CASSEPVGMHQPQHF	TGTGCCAGCAGTGAACCCGTGGGCATGCATCAGCCCCAGCATTTT
TRBV12-5	TRBD1	TRBJ1-5	-	CASGPDRVDQPQHF	TGTGCTAGTGGTCCCGACAGGGTAGATCAGCCCCAGCATTTT
TRBV6-5	-	TRBJ2-5	-	CASSYVRGQETQYF	TGTGCCAGCAGTTACGTCCGCGGTCAGGAGACCCAGTACTTC
TRBV21-1	-	TRBJ2-2	-	CASSRRTSGAPGELFF	TGTGCCAGCAGCAGACGGACTAGCGGGGCTCCCGGGGAGCTGTTTTTT
TRBV5-6	TRBD1	TRBJ2-7	-	CASNIPTGGAYEQYF	TGTGCCAGCAACATCCCGACAGGGGGAGCCTACGAGCAGTACTTC
TRBV7-9	-	TRBJ2-2	-	CASSLGLAENTGELFF	TGTGCCAGCAGCTTAGGGTTAGCGGAAAACACCGGGGAGCTGTTTTTT
TRBV4-1	-	TRBJ2-1	-	CASSQAGGVQQFF	TGCGCCAGCAGCCAAGCTGGAGGGGTTCAGCAGTTCTTC
TRBV18	-	TRBJ2-1	-	CASSPLDSNEQFF	TGTGCCAGCTCACCATTGGACAGCAATGAGCAGTTCTTC
TRBV7-9	-	TRBJ2-1	-	CASSFRYVSYNEQFF	TGTGCCAGCAGCTTCCGGTATGTATCCTACAATGAGCAGTTCTTC
TRBV15	TRBD2	TRBJ2-3	few	CATSRTSGRGSDTQYF	TGTGCCACCAGCAGAACTAGCGGGAGGGGATCAGATACGCAGTATTTT
TRBV28	-	TRBJ2-5	once	CASSLSGRETQYF	TGTGCCAGCAGTTTATCGGGGAGAGAGACCCAGTACTTC
TRBV19	TRBD2	TRBJ2-1	-	CASSSYSGTHNEQFF	TGTGCCAGTAGTTCCTATAGCGGGACTCACAATGAGCAGTTCTTC
TRBV4-1	-	TRBJ1-5	once	CASSQGIDQPQHF	TGCGCCAGCAGCCAAGGTATAGATCAGCCCCAGCATTTT
TRBV29-1	-	TRBJ2-2	-	CSVVLENTGELFF	TGCAGCGTTGTGTTAGAAAACACCGGGGAGCTGTTTTTT
TRBV27	TRBD1	TRBJ1-1	-	CASSGQGMNTEAFF	TGTGCCAGCAGTGGACAGGGGATGAACACTGAAGCTTTCTTT
TRBV28	TRBD1	TRBJ2-7	-	CASSTPTGNPYEQYF	TGTGCCAGCAGTACTCCGACAGGGAACCCCTACGAGCAGTACTTC
TRBV6-5	-	TRBJ1-2	-	CASSSSGTPLPGGYTF	TGTGCCAGCAGTTCCTCCGGGACACCCCTGCCCGGGGGCTACACCTTC
TRBV5-5	-	TRBJ1-2	-	CASSSSLANYGYTF	TGTGCCAGCAGCTCCTCCCTAGCTAACTATGGCTACACCTTC
TRBV29-1	-	TRBJ2-1	-	CSVDGRDNYNEQFF	TGCAGCGTTGACGGCAGGGATAACTACAATGAGCAGTTCTTC
TRBV5-4	TRBD2	TRBJ2-7	-	CASSLQTSGALEF	TGTGCCAGCAGCTTGCAGACTAGCGGGGCCTTAGAATTC
TRBV9	-	TRBJ1-3	-	CASGPSGNTIYF	TGTGCCAGTGGGCCTTCGGGAAACACCATATATTTT
TRBV5-1	-	TRBJ2-1	-	CASSPTSYNEQFF	TGCGCCAGCAGCCCAACATCCTACAATGAGCAGTTCTTC
TRBV29-1	TRBD2	TRBJ2-1	-	CSVELADSYNEQFF	TGCAGCGTTGAACTAGCGGACTCCTACAATGAGCAGTTCTTC
TRBV15	TRBD2	TRBJ2-5	-	CATSRVPVAGQETQYF	TGTGCCACCAGCAGAGTCCCTGTAGCGGGGCAAGAGACCCAGTACTTC
TRBV6-4	TRBD1	TRBJ2-1	few	CASSPGQGAQEQFF	TGTGCCAGCAGCCCAGGACAGGGGGCACAAGAGCAGTTCTTC
TRBV16	-	TRBJ1-6	-	CASSQSEGSPLHF	TGTGCCAGCAGCCAATCAGAGGGTTCACCCCTCCACTTT